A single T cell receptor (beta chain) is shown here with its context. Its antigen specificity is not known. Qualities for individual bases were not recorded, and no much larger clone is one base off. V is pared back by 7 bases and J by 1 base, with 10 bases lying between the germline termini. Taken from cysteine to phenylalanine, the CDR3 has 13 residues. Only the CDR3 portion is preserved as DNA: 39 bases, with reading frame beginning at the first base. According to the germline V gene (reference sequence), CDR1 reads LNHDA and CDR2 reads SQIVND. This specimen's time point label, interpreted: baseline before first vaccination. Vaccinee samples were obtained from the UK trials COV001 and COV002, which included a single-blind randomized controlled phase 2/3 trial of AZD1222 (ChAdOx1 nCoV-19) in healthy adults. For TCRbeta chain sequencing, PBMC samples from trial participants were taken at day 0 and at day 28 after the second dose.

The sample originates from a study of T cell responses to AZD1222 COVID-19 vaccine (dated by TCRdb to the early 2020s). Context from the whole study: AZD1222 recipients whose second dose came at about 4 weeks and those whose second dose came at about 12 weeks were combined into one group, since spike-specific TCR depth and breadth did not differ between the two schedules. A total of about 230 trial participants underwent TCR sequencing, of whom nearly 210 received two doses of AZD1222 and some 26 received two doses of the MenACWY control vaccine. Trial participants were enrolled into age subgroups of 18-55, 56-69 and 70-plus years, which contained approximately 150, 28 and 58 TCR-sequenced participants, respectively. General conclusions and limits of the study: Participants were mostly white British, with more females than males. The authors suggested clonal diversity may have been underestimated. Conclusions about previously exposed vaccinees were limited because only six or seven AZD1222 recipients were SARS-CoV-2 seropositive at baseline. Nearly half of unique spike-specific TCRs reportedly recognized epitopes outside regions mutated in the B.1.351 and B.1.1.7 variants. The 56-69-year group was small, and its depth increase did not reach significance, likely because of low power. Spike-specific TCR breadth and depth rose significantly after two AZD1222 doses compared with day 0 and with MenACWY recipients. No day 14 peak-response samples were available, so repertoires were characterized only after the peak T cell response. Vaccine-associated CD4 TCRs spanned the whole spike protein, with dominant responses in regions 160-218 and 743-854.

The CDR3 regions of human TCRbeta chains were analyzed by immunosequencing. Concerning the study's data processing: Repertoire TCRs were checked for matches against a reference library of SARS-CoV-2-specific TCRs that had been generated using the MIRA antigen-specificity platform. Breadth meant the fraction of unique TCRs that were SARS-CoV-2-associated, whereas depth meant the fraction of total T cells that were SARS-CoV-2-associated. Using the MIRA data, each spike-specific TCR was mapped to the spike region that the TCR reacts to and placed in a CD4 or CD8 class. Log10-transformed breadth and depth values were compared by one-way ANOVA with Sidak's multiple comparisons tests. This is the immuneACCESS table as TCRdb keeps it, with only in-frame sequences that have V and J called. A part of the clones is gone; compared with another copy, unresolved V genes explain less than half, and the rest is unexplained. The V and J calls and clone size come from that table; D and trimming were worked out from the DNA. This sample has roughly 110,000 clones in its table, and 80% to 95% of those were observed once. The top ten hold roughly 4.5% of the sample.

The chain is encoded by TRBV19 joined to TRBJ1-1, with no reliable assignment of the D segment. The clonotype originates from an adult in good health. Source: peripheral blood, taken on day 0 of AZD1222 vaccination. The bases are TGTGCCAGTATCAGGATTCCGAACACTGAAGCTTTCTTT. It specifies CASIRIPNTEAFF.